This is a list of T cell receptor beta chains from one sample in a study of blood T cell repertoires in COVID-19. Only in-frame clones appear in the TCRdb table, and some are missing; sequencing was by immunoSEQ multiplex PCR. The sample yields 35,000 to 50,000 clones, about 80% seen once. Sequencing input: peripheral blood. These TCRs come from a human donor with acute or convalescent COVID-19. The donor label of this sample is uncertain. The CDR3 runs from the conserved cysteine through the conserved F or W. A D gene is named only where the DNA matches it firmly. Clone sizes are given selectively: once, few, many, or a class where the clone is expanded.

J gene: TRBJ1-5
V gene: TRBV19
clone size: -
D gene: TRBD1
CDR3 length: 15
CDR3 DNA: TGTGCCAGTAGTCCTACAGGGGATAGCAATCAGCCCCAGCATTTT
CDR3 protein: CASSPTGDSNQPQHF

J gene: TRBJ1-5
V gene: TRBV4-1
clone size: -
D gene: TRBD1
CDR3 length: 15
CDR3 DNA: TGCGCCAGCAGCCAAGAGACAGGGGGATCTCAGCCCCAGCATTTT
CDR3 protein: CASSQETGGSQPQHF

J gene: TRBJ2-2
V gene: TRBV7-3
clone size: -
D gene: -
CDR3 length: 13
CDR3 DNA: TGTGCCAGCAGCTCACAAGTCACCGGGGAGCTGTTTTTT
CDR3 protein: CASSSQVTGELFF

J gene: TRBJ1-1
V gene: TRBV19
clone size: -
D gene: -
CDR3 length: 15
CDR3 DNA: TGTGCCAGTAGTATTGAGGGAGTGATGAACACTGAAGCTTTCTTT
CDR3 protein: CASSIEGVMNTEAFF

J gene: TRBJ2-1
V gene: TRBV9
clone size: -
D gene: TRBD2
CDR3 length: 17
CDR3 DNA: TGTGCCAGCAGCGTAGGTCCCGGGACTAGCGGGAGCTATGAGCAGTTCTTC
CDR3 protein: CASSVGPGTSGSYEQFF

J gene: TRBJ2-7
V gene: TRBV11-3
clone size: -
D gene: TRBD1
CDR3 length: 13
CDR3 DNA: TGTGCCAGCAGCTTAGGACAGGGGCACGAGCAGTACTTC
CDR3 protein: CASSLGQGHEQYF

J gene: TRBJ1-2
V gene: TRBV9
clone size: once
D gene: -
CDR3 length: 13
CDR3 DNA: TGTGCCAGCAGTCGAGACAGTAACTATGGCTACACCTTC
CDR3 protein: CASSRDSNYGYTF

J gene: TRBJ2-6
V gene: TRBV6-2/TRBV6-3
clone size: -
D gene: TRBD1
CDR3 length: 18
CDR3 DNA: TGTGCCAGCAGTTACCGAGCCAGGGGGATTACTGGGGCCAACGTCCTGACTTTC
CDR3 protein: CASSYRARGITGANVLTF

J gene: TRBJ2-2
V gene: TRBV7-6
clone size: -
D gene: TRBD1
CDR3 length: 16
CDR3 DNA: TGTGCCAGCAGCTTAGGGACAGGGGCGATCACCGGGGAGCTGTTTTTT
CDR3 protein: CASSLGTGAITGELFF

J gene: TRBJ2-3
V gene: TRBV5-1
clone size: -
D gene: TRBD2
CDR3 length: 19
CDR3 DNA: TGCGCCAGCAGCCGAGGAGGACTAGCGGGAGGGCCTCGGACAGATACGCAGTATTTT
CDR3 protein: CASSRGGLAGGPRTDTQYF

J gene: TRBJ1-1
V gene: TRBV7-9
clone size: -
D gene: TRBD1
CDR3 length: 15
CDR3 DNA: TGTGCCAGCAGCTTTACGAAGACAGGGACCACTGAAGCTTTCTTT
CDR3 protein: CASSFTKTGTTEAFF

J gene: TRBJ2-7
V gene: TRBV6-5
clone size: -
D gene: -
CDR3 length: 15
CDR3 DNA: TGTGCCAGCAGTTACGGGACTGGAACATCCTACGAGCAGTACTTC
CDR3 protein: CASSYGTGTSYEQYF

J gene: TRBJ2-5
V gene: TRBV25-1
clone size: -
D gene: -
CDR3 length: 12
CDR3 DNA: TGTGCCAGCAGTTCAAGCACTAGAGCCCAGTACTTC
CDR3 protein: CASSSSTRAQYF

J gene: TRBJ1-6
V gene: TRBV28
clone size: -
D gene: -
CDR3 length: 12
CDR3 DNA: TGTGCCAGCAGTGGTCCGGGATCACCCCTCCACTTT
CDR3 protein: CASSGPGSPLHF

J gene: TRBJ1-2
V gene: TRBV6-5
clone size: -
D gene: -
CDR3 length: 13
CDR3 DNA: TGTGCCAGCAGGGGGACTTTCCTCTATGGCTACACCTTC
CDR3 protein: CASRGTFLYGYTF

J gene: TRBJ1-1
V gene: TRBV28
clone size: few
D gene: -
CDR3 length: 13
CDR3 DNA: TGTGCCAGCAGTTTATGGGGCAACACTGAAGCTTTCTTT
CDR3 protein: CASSLWGNTEAFF

J gene: TRBJ2-1
V gene: TRBV12-5
clone size: -
D gene: -
CDR3 length: 13
CDR3 DNA: TGTGCTAGTCAGGGTCTCTCCTACAATGAGCAGTTCTTC
CDR3 protein: CASQGLSYNEQFF

J gene: TRBJ2-1
V gene: TRBV4-3
clone size: -
D gene: -
CDR3 length: 17
CDR3 DNA: TGCGCCAGCAGCCAAGATGGGTCGCGGGACCCCTACAATGAGCAGTTCTTC
CDR3 protein: CASSQDGSRDPYNEQFF

J gene: TRBJ1-2
V gene: TRBV5-1
clone size: -
D gene: -
CDR3 length: 13
CDR3 DNA: TGCGCCAGCAGCTTGGCAGGGGATGCTGGCTACACCTTC
CDR3 protein: CASSLAGDAGYTF

J gene: TRBJ2-1
V gene: TRBV7-2
clone size: -
D gene: -
CDR3 length: 15
CDR3 DNA: TGTGCCAGCAGCTCCGCTACAGGGTTTCACAATGAGCAGTTCTTC
CDR3 protein: CASSSATGFHNEQFF

J gene: TRBJ1-1
V gene: TRBV10-3
clone size: once
D gene: -
CDR3 length: 16
CDR3 DNA: TGTGCCATCAGTGGGCCCAATCAGGGTGGGCACACTGAAGCTTTCTTT
CDR3 protein: CAISGPNQGGHTEAFF

J gene: TRBJ2-1
V gene: TRBV7-8
clone size: few
D gene: -
CDR3 length: 19
CDR3 DNA: TGTGCCAGCAGCTTACGGGGAGACGTAAGGGGGCGGGAGGCGAATGAGCAGTTCTTC
CDR3 protein: CASSLRGDVRGREANEQFF

J gene: TRBJ2-7
V gene: TRBV5-1
clone size: -
D gene: TRBD1
CDR3 length: 15
CDR3 DNA: TGCGCCAGCAGCTTTGGGGACAGGGTCCGCTACGAGCAGTACTTC
CDR3 protein: CASSFGDRVRYEQYF

J gene: TRBJ1-2
V gene: TRBV5-4
clone size: -
D gene: -
CDR3 length: 15
CDR3 DNA: TGTGCCAGCAGCCTCCCCGGGTGGTCCAACTATGGCTACACCTTC
CDR3 protein: CASSLPGWSNYGYTF

J gene: TRBJ1-1
V gene: TRBV7-3
clone size: -
D gene: -
CDR3 length: 13
CDR3 DNA: TGTGCCAGCAGCTTCGAGGTGAACACTGAAGCTTTCTTT
CDR3 protein: CASSFEVNTEAFF

J gene: TRBJ2-7
V gene: TRBV30
clone size: -
D gene: TRBD1
CDR3 length: 14
CDR3 DNA: TGTGCCTGGTGCTCCGGGACAGGAGACTACGAGCAGTACTTC
CDR3 protein: CAWCSGTGDYEQYF

J gene: TRBJ2-1
V gene: TRBV25-1
clone size: -
D gene: TRBD2
CDR3 length: 18
CDR3 DNA: TGTGCCAGCAGCTCGACAAGCCTGGGACTAGCGTCCTACAATGAGCAGTTCTTC
CDR3 protein: CASSSTSLGLASYNEQFF

J gene: TRBJ1-4
V gene: TRBV5-1
clone size: -
D gene: -
CDR3 length: 15
CDR3 DNA: TGCGCCAGCAGCTTGGCCTTGAGGGTCGATGAAAAACTGTTTTTT
CDR3 protein: CASSLALRVDEKLFF

J gene: TRBJ1-1
V gene: TRBV7-6
clone size: few
D gene: -
CDR3 length: 14
CDR3 DNA: TGTGCCAGCAGCTCCATACAGGGGAACACTGAAGCTTTCTTT
CDR3 protein: CASSSIQGNTEAFF

J gene: TRBJ2-2
V gene: TRBV7-2
clone size: -
D gene: TRBD2
CDR3 length: 16
CDR3 DNA: TGTGCCAGCAGCCCCTTAGAGCGGGGGGTGGCCGGGGAGCTGTTTTTT
CDR3 protein: CASSPLERGVAGELFF

J gene: TRBJ2-2
V gene: TRBV29-1
clone size: -
D gene: TRBD1
CDR3 length: 14
CDR3 DNA: TGCAGCGGGTGGACAGGGGGCAACACCGGGGAGCTGTTTTTT
CDR3 protein: CSGWTGGNTGELFF